A single sample is the source of the 5 T cell receptor beta chains below, sequenced in a study of radiotherapy plus CTLA-4 blockade in lung cancer. Data came from immunoSEQ multiplex PCR; TCRdb stores just in-frame clones and leaves some out. The table records approximately 75,000 clones, 78% of them present only once. Material: peripheral blood, obtained from a patient treated with radiotherapy plus ipilimumab. The receptor source for this set is a human donor with non-small cell lung cancer who had a complete response to radiotherapy plus ipilimumab.

With regard to this clone: Other DNA sequences from this sample encode an identical CDR3 as well. The J gene is TRBJ1-5, the V gene TRBV6-1; D is possibly TRBD1 (6 bases). The CDR3 consists of 13 residues. V lost 6 bases and J lost 9, with 15 bases in between. Germline assignment: CDR1 MNHNS and CDR2 SASEGT. DNA of the CDR3: TGTGCCAGCAGAGTGACAGGTCTCGGGCCCCAGCATTTT. As protein: CASRVTGLGPQHF.

This sequence joins TRBV7-6 and TRBJ1-4, with 7 bases identical to TRBD1. CDR1 and CDR2 (germline): SGHVS, FNYEAQ. The CDR3 extends over 17 amino acids. The junction had 12 bases not matched to a gene; V was cut back by 4 bases and J by 4 bases. As DNA, the CDR3 is TGTGCCAGCAGCTCTAAGGGGCGGGACAGAGATAATGAAAAACTGTTTTTT. This codes for CASSSKGRDRDNEKLFF.

The CDR3 loop is CAGRDRENQPQHF. The CDR3 bases are TGTGCCGGCAGGGACAGAGAAAATCAGCCCCAGCATTTT. This rearrangement joins TRBV19 to TRBJ1-5, with 7 positions matching TRBD1. V lost 11 bases to trimming and J lost 4 bases; unmatched junction nucleotides: 8. This CDR3 is 13 amino acids long. The germline gives CDR1 LNHDA, CDR2 SQIVND (reference sequence).

The gene calls are TRBV2 and TRBJ1-5; 9 nucleotides align to TRBD1. CDR1 is SNHLY and CDR2 is FYNNEI in the germline V gene. Unmatched junction bases numbered 1, after V lost 6 bases and J lost 4 bases. This CDR3 spans 13 amino acids. The DNA of the CDR3 is TGTGCCAGCAGCGGGACAGGGAATCAGCCCCAGCATTTT. Protein sequence: CASSGTGNQPQHF. The whole variable domain, remainder taken from reference TRBV2 and TRBJ1-5, is EPEVTQTPSHQVTQMGQEVILRCVPISNHLYFYWYRQILGQKVEFLVSFYNNEISEKSEIFDDQFSVERPDGSNFTLKIRSTKLEDSAMYFCASSGTGNQPQHFGDGTRLSIL.

CDR3 coding DNA: TGCAGCGGATCCTTTGATTCCTCAGAGACCCAGTACTTC. This encodes CSGSFDSSETQYF. The J gene is TRBJ2-5, the V gene TRBV29-1; D unclear. Germline loops: CDR1 SQVTM, CDR2 ANQGSEA. Trimming shortened V by 7 bases and J by 4 bases, and 16 bases separated the two germline ends. This CDR3 contains 13 residues.